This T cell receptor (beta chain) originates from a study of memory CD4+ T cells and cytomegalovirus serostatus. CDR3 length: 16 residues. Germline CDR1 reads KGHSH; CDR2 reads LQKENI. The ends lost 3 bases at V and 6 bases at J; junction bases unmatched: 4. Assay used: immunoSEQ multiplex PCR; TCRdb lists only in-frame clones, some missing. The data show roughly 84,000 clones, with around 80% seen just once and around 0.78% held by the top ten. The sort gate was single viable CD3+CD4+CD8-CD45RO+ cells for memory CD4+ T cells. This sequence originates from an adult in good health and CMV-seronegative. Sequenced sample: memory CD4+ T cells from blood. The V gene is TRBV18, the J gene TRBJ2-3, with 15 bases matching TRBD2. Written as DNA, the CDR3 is TGTGCCAGCTCACCTGGGACTAGCGGGGGGATGGATACGCAGTATTTT. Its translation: CASSPGTSGGMDTQYF.